This T cell receptor (beta chain) was identified in a study of blood T cell repertoires in COVID-19. Sequencing used immunoSEQ multiplex PCR; TCRdb keeps in-frame clones, though not all of them. The sample contains roughly 200,000 clones, about nine tenths of which appear only once. Per germline, CDR1 MNHEY and CDR2 SVGEGT. The CDR3 runs 15 residues. V trimming: 4 bases; J trimming: 10 bases; junction bases outside the gene matches: 6. This sequence was found in a woman between 25 and 40 years old with acute COVID-19. Sequenced sample: PBMCs or T cells enriched from blood (not recorded which). J is TRBJ2-1 and V is TRBV6-2 or TRBV6-3; 14 bases match TRBD2. CDR3 in amino acids: CASSLRTSGGSEQFF. The CDR3 nucleotides are TGTGCCAGCAGTTTACGGACTAGCGGGGGGAGCGAGCAGTTCTTC.